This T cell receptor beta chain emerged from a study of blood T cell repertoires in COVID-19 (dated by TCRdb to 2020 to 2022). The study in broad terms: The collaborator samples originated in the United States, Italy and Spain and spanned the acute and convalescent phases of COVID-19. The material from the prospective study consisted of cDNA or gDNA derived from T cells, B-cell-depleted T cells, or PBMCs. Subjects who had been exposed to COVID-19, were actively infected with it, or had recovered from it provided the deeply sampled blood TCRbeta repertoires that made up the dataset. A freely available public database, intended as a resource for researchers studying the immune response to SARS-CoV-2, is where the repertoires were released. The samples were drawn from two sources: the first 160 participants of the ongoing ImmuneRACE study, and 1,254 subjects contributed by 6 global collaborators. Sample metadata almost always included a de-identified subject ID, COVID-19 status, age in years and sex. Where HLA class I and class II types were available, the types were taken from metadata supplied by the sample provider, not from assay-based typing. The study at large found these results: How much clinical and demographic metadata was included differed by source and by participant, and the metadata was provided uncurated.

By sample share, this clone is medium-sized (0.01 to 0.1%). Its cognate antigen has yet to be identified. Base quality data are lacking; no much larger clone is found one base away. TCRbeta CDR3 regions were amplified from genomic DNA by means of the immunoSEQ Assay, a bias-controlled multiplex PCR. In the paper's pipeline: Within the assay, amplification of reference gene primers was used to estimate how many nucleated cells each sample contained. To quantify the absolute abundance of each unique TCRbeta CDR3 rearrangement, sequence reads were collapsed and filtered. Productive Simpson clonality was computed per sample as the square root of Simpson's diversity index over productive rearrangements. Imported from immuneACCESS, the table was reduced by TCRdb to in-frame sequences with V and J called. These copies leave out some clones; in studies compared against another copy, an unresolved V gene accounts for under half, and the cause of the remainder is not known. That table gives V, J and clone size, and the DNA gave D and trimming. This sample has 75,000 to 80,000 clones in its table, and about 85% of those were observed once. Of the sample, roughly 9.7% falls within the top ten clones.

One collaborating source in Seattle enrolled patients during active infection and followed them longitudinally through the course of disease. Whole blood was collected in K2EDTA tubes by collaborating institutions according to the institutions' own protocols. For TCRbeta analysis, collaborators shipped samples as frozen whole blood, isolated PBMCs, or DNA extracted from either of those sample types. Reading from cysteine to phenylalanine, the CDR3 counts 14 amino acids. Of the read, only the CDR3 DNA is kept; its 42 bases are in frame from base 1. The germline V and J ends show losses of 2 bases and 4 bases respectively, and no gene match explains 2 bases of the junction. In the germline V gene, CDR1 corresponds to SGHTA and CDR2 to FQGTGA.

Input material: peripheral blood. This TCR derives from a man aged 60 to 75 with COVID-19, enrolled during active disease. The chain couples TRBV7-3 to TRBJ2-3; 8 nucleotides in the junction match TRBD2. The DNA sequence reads TGTGCCAGCAGCTTATCGGGACTAGCAGATACGCAGTATTTT. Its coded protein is CASSLSGLADTQYF.